This entry lists 11 T cell receptor beta chains sequenced from one sample in a study of blood T cell repertoires in COVID-19. Only in-frame clones appear in the TCRdb table, and some are missing; sequencing was by immunoSEQ multiplex PCR. The data show a few hundred thousand clones, approximately 90% seen once. The sample taken for sequencing was PBMCs or T cells enriched from blood (not recorded which). The receptors here all came from a woman aged 25 to 45 who had recovered from COVID-19.

The chain joins TRBV11-2 to TRBJ1-4; the match to TRBD1 covers 9 bases. The CDR3 contains 16 residues. J gave up 1 base and V 5 bases, and 5 bases lay outside the gene matches. Germline CDR1 is SGHAT and CDR2 is FQNNGV. CDR3 bases: TGTGCCAGCAGCCCTCGGGACAGGGTAACTAATGAAAAACTGTTTTTT. It yields the protein CASSPRDRVTNEKLFF.

The chain carries TRBV5-6 and TRBJ2-2, with D hard to call. The V gene lost 2 bases and the J gene lost 6 bases, with 14 bases spanning the gap. The CDR3 is 15 amino acids. Germline values: CDR1 SGHDT, CDR2 YYEEEE. CDR3 DNA sequence: TGTGCCAGCAGCTTAAGCGCGTCGGTGGCCGGGGAGCTGTTTTTT. It codes for CASSLSASVAGELFF.

The gene calls are TRBV18 and TRBJ1-2; 7 nucleotides match TRBD1. Germline V gene data show CDR1 as KGHSH and CDR2 as LQKENI. J lost 2 bases, V lost 5 bases, and 11 bases had no gene match. The length of the CDR3 is 16 residues. The CDR3 sequence is CASSYSGTEANYGYTF. The DNA for the CDR3 is TGTGCCAGCTCATATTCCGGGACAGAAGCCAACTATGGCTACACCTTC.

CDR3 sequence reads: CASSLTEFGNTIYF. The DNA for the CDR3 is TGCGCCAGCAGCCTGACTGAGTTCGGAAACACCATATATTTT. The chain has TRBV4-1 and TRBJ1-3, with D unresolved. Trimming removed 4 bases from V and 4 bases from J, with 11 bases in between. This CDR3 has 14 amino acids. CDR1 is MGHRA and CDR2 is YSYEKL in the germline V gene.

The V call is TRBV3-1 (or the pseudogene TRBV3-2), the J call TRBJ2-7; possibly TRBD2 for D (6 bases). Trimming took off 1 base at V and 1 base at J, with 11 bases between the two ends. Per germline, CDR1 LGHDT and CDR2 YNNKEL (reference sequence). The CDR3 has 15 amino acids. CDR3 in amino acids: CASSQAGRGSYEQYF. The CDR3 coding sequence is TGTGCCAGCAGCCAAGCAGGTCGGGGGTCCTACGAGCAGTACTTC.

This sequence joins TRBV27 and TRBJ1-3; 7 bases align to TRBD1. Germline assignment: CDR1 MNHEY and CDR2 SMNVEV (reference sequence). Trimming at V came to 5 bases and at J to 4 bases, leaving 8 bases not matched to a gene. The CDR3 spans 15 residues. The CDR3: CASSRATGVGNTIYF. In DNA form, the CDR3 reads TGTGCCAGCAGTCGAGCCACAGGGGTCGGAAACACCATATATTTT.

This clone was recorded only once. The V and J genes are TRBV18 and TRBJ1-4; D gene ambiguous. V lost 6 bases, J lost 8 bases, and 13 bases lay in between. Germline V lookup: CDR1 KGHSH, CDR2 LQKENI. The CDR3 is 13 amino acids. In nucleotides, the CDR3 is TGTGCCAGCTCCGGGAAACAGCGGGAAAAACTGTTTTTT. The encoded protein is CASSGKQREKLFF.

The chain couples TRBV5-6 to TRBJ2-7; D perhaps matches TRBD1 (6 bases). Trimming pared 0 bases from V and 5 bases from J, leaving 15 bases between. Germline CDR1 and CDR2: SGHDT and YYEEEE. The CDR3 is made up of 15 amino acids. CDR3 bases: TGTGCCAGCAGCTTGGGGCCGGGACACATCCACGAGCAGTACTTC. This codes for CASSLGPGHIHEQYF. The variable domain in full, completed from reference TRBV5-6 and TRBJ2-7, reads DAGVTQSPTHLIKTRGQQVTLRCSPKSGHDTVSWYQQALGQGPQFIFQYYEEEERQRGNFPDRFSGHQFPNYSSELNVNALLLGDSALYLCASSLGPGHIHEQYFGPGTRLTVT.

Written as DNA, the CDR3 is TGTGCCTGGAGCCACGAGGGCTCTGGAAACACCATATATTTT. Translation gives CAWSHEGSGNTIYF. The chain combines TRBV30 with TRBJ1-3; D uncertain. Trimming took 3 bases from V and 0 from J, leaving 9 bases between them. CDR3 length: 14 amino acids. In germline, CDR1 is GTSNPN, CDR2 SVGIG (reference sequence).

This clone showed up just once. The chain couples TRBV27 to TRBJ1-1; 9 bases match TRBD1. The germline V gene has CDR1 MNHEY and CDR2 SMNVEV (reference sequence). Losses at the gene ends were 5 bases for V and 4 bases for J; bases not matched to a gene: 8. This CDR3 contains 15 residues. CDR3: CASSPQTGGGTEAFF. The DNA of the CDR3 is TGTGCCAGCAGTCCCCAGACAGGGGGGGGCACTGAAGCTTTCTTT.

The sample holds one count of this clone. This sequence joins TRBV19 and TRBJ2-7, with 7 bases that match TRBD1. The V gene end was trimmed by 8 bases and the J gene end by 4 bases; junction bases not matched to a gene: 5. The CDR3 is made up of 12 amino acids. The germline CDR1 and CDR2 sequences are LNHDA and SQIVND (reference sequence). DNA for the CDR3: TGTGCCAGTTCCGGGACAGAATACGAGCAGTACTTC. This translates into CASSGTEYEQYF.